The clone carrying this TCR beta chain was seen just once. The sample is drawn from a study of T cells in localized non-small cell lung cancer. The method was immunoSEQ multiplex PCR; TCRdb's version includes in-frame clones alone and lacks a portion of them. The sample has 30,000 to 35,000 clones, around nine tenths seen once. CDR1 is MNHEY, CDR2 SMNVEV, per germline (reference sequence). V was pared by 5 bases and J by 4 bases, with 17 bases between. The length of the CDR3 is 15 residues. V and J are TRBV27 and TRBJ1-2; D is possibly TRBD1 (6 bases). This clonotype originated in a woman aged 35 to 70 with stage I lung adenocarcinoma. Source: peripheral blood, taken before any cancer treatment. The CDR3 nucleotides read TGTGCCAGCAGTGGAAACTACAGGGCCAGCTATGGCTACACCTTC. It yields the protein CASSGNYRASYGYTF.